This TCR beta chain was identified in a study of cytomegalovirus exposure and HLA in healthy donors. The CDR3 has 18 residues. With 4 bases clipped from V and 4 bases from J, the junction kept 14 bases outside the gene matches. Germline CDR1 is SNHLY and CDR2 is FYNNEI. Study-wide points: Later, an analysis found that common viral pathogens appeared to be linked with several of the most significant clusters. The HLA-A and HLA-B alleles of most subjects were reportedly predicted accurately from TCR beta sequences.

Amplification used 60 Vbeta primers and 13 Jbeta primers. This table comes from immunoSEQ multiplex PCR, and its TCRdb copy is limited to in-frame clones, with some not included. Of around 150,000 clones in the sample, about two thirds were seen once. Healthy individuals who donated bone marrow served as the donors. As concerns this clone: Its antigen is not identified.

Sequences were obtained from PBMCs. The receptor was derived from a woman between 18 and 29 years old in good health and CMV-seropositive. The chain carries TRBV2 and TRBJ2-5; 11 nucleotides line up with TRBD2. The CDR3 DNA follows: TGTGCCAGCAGTGTGGTAGGAACTAGCGGGAGCCGGGGAGAGACCCAGTACTTC. Protein product: CASSVVGTSGSRGETQYF.